This T cell receptor beta chain was sequenced in a study of shared clonotypes between healthy human individuals. Several immunoSEQ 96-well plates shared each subset's DNA, each plate a replicate. Clones were sequenced by immunoSEQ multiplex PCR, and TCRdb holds only the in-frame ones, with some missing. The table includes about 2.3 million clones, 80% to 95% detected once. The germline V gene encodes CDR1 LNHNV and CDR2 YYDKDF (reference sequence). The CDR3 spans 19 residues. The V gene end was trimmed by 5 bases and the J gene end by 2 bases; junction bases not matched to a gene: 11. The source material was naive CD4+ T cells from PBMCs. Subset given: CD45RA+ positively selected. The chain uses TRBV15 and TRBJ2-1; TRBD2 aligns across 14 bases. The receptor was derived from a young man in good health. Some clones in this sample may be carry-over from other donors' samples. The CDR3 DNA reads as TGTGCCACCAGCTACCTGGGACTAGCGGGAGTTAAGGCCTACAATGAGCAGTTCTTC. Amino acid sequence: CATSYLGLAGVKAYNEQFF.